This T cell receptor beta chain was sequenced for a study of CD8 T cells in ankylosing spondylitis. This CDR3 is 13 amino acids long. The ends were cut back, 5 bases at V and 1 base at J, with 8 bases in the middle. Germline lookup yields CDR1 LNHDA and CDR2 SQIVND (reference sequence). TCRdb called the 5' RACE reads again in MiXCR, with one record for every CDR3 protein. The sample yields roughly 230,000 distinct CDR3 sequences, around 8% seen once. Material: blood, either unsorted or a sorted T cell fraction (not recorded which). The source is a female donor with ankylosing spondylitis or in good health (not recorded which). This chain joins TRBV19 and TRBJ1-1; tentative D call: TRBD1 (5 bases). Written as DNA, the CDR3 is TGTGCCAGTAGTTACAGGACGAACACTGAAGCTTTCTTT. Residues: CASSYRTNTEAFF.